Presented here are 21 T cell receptor beta chains from one specimen sequenced in a study of cytomegalovirus exposure and HLA in healthy donors. The PCR had 60 Vbeta and 13 Jbeta primers. Assay: immunoSEQ multiplex PCR; the TCRdb copy retains only in-frame clones and omits some. In the table there are about 130,000 clones, around three quarters of which are singletons. Sequencing was done on a sample of PBMCs. All receptors come from a man in his forties in good health and CMV-seropositive.

This clone was found a few times. The chain carries TRBV5-1 and TRBJ2-7; TRBD2 matches at 10 bases. Germline CDR1 and CDR2: SGHRS and YFSETQ. With 3 bases clipped from V and 1 base from J, the junction kept 1 base outside the gene matches. CDR3 length: 14 residues. CDR3 DNA sequence: TGCGCCAGCAGCTGGACTAGCGGTTCCTACGAGCAGTACTTC. Protein sequence: CASSWTSGSYEQYF.

Only one count was recorded for this clone. This chain joins TRBV27 and TRBJ2-3; no definite D call. Germline V lookup: CDR1 MNHEY, CDR2 SMNVEV (reference sequence). The V end was cut by 8 bases, the J end by 6 bases, with 12 bases between. The CDR3 sequence is 12 residues long. In nucleotides, the CDR3 is TGTGCCAGCCGTGGTTTAGTCGATACGCAGTATTTT. The encoded protein is CASRGLVDTQYF.

This chain uses TRBV14 with TRBJ2-7; 8 positions agree with TRBD1. Germline CDR1 reads SGHDN; CDR2 reads FVKESK. This CDR3 is 15 amino acids long. The ends lost 1 base at V and 3 bases at J; junction bases unmatched: 5. For the CDR3, the DNA is TGTGCCAGCAGCCAAGTTGGACAGGGCCTCTACGAGCAGTACTTC. Translated: CASSQVGQGLYEQYF.

The chain uses TRBV15 and TRBJ1-5; D uncertain. The CDR3 length is 16 residues. The V gene's germline CDR1 is LNHNV and CDR2 YYDKDF (reference sequence). V was shortened by 0 bases and J by 1 base, with 10 bases between the two germline ends. CDR3 nucleotide sequence: TGTGCCACCAGCAGAGAATTGGCAGTAAGCAATCAGCCCCAGCATTTT. Protein: CATSRELAVSNQPQHF.

The chain employs TRBV30 and TRBJ1-1; perhaps TRBD1 as D (5 bases). This CDR3 is built from 13 residues. The germline gives CDR1 GTSNPN, CDR2 SVGIG (reference sequence). Trimming removed 0 bases from V and 1 base from J, with 6 bases in between. CDR3 DNA: TGTGCCTGGAGTGTTGACAGGAACACTGAAGCTTTCTTT. As protein: CAWSVDRNTEAFF.

This sequence joins TRBV30 and TRBJ1-2; TRBD1 matches 9 bases. In germline, CDR1 is GTSNPN, CDR2 SVGIG (reference sequence). With V trimmed by 2 bases and J by 8 bases, 6 bases remained unmatched. The CDR3 has 13 amino acids. The CDR3 loop reads CAWSKGQGHGYTF. The CDR3 DNA reads as TGTGCCTGGAGTAAGGGACAGGGACACGGCTACACCTTC.

The chain recombines TRBV2 with TRBJ1-5; 8 bases align to TRBD1. V lost 8 bases and J lost 2; bases outside the gene matches: 2. The CDR3 totals 13 residues. CDR1 and CDR2 from the germline V gene are SNHLY and FYNNEI. CDR3 DNA sequence: TGTGCCAGCGGGACAGGTGGCAATCAGCCCCAGCATTTT. Translating gives CASGTGGNQPQHF.

The rearrangement uses TRBV5-1 and TRBJ1-1, with TRBD1 identical over 8 bases. The CDR3 covers 15 residues. Germline V gene data show CDR1 as SGHRS and CDR2 as YFSETQ. The V gene end was trimmed by 4 bases and the J gene end by 1 base; junction bases not matched to a gene: 6. CDR3: CASSIHGTGNTEAFF. In DNA form, the CDR3 reads TGCGCCAGCAGCATACACGGGACAGGGAACACTGAAGCTTTCTTT.

The chain has TRBV21-1 and TRBJ1-5; the table calls TRBD1, which could not be checked here. TRBV21-1 is described as a pseudogene. This CDR3 is built from 15 residues. CDR3 region: CASTITGERNQPQHF. The CDR3 DNA follows: TGTGCCAGCACCATCACAGGGGAACGCAATCAGCCCCAGCATTTT.

In the case of this clone: One end of the junction fails to match germline, which may point to a read error. This sequence joins TRBV7-9 and TRBJ1-2, with a tentative D call TRBD1 (5 bases). This CDR3 comprises 13 residues. Looked up from germline, CDR1 is SEHNR and CDR2 is FQNEAQ (reference sequence). CDR3 loop: CASSLESGGTAGF. The CDR3 DNA follows: TGTGCCAGCAGCTTAGAGTCCGGGGGGACTGCCGGCTTC.

The chain combines TRBV27 with TRBJ2-2; D is possibly TRBD2 (5 bases). The CDR3 runs 15 residues. The germline CDR1 and CDR2 sequences are MNHEY and SMNVEV (reference sequence). Trimming pared 7 bases from V and 6 bases from J, leaving 18 bases between. This chain's CDR3 is CASTWESPGAGELFF. CDR3 DNA sequence: TGTGCCAGCACCTGGGAATCGCCCGGGGCCGGGGAGCTGTTTTTT.

The chain uses TRBV13 and TRBJ2-5; D possibly corresponds to TRBD2 (5 bases). Germline CDR1 reads PRHDT; CDR2 reads FYEKMQ (reference sequence). V lost 5 bases to trimming and J lost 4 bases, with 8 bases between them. There are 12 residues in the CDR3. The chain's CDR3 is CASSLRGETQYF. The CDR3 nucleotides are TGTGCCAGCAGCCTCCGGGGAGAGACCCAGTACTTC.

The rearrangement uses TRBV6-1 and TRBJ2-1; D might be TRBD1 (6 bases). This CDR3 contains 14 residues. Germline assignment: CDR1 MNHNS and CDR2 SASEGT. V lost 6 bases, J lost 4 bases, and 13 bases lay in between. CDR3 DNA sequence: TGTGCCAGCAGCCAAAGGGGGTCTTACAATGAGCAGTTCTTC. It translates to CASSQRGSYNEQFF.

The CDR3: CASSSGNTEAFF. CDR3 DNA: TGTGCCAGCAGTTCAGGGAACACTGAAGCTTTCTTT. J is TRBJ1-1 and V is TRBV6-5; D is unresolved. Per the germline V gene, CDR1 is MNHEY and CDR2 is SVGAGI. This CDR3 has 12 amino acids. V gave up 4 bases and J gave up 1 base, with 4 bases separating them.

The CDR3 bases are TGTGCCAGCACCCATCCGGGACAGGGGGCACATCAGCCCCAGCATTTT. Translation gives CASTHPGQGAHQPQHF. The chain joins TRBV2 to TRBJ1-5; 12 positions agree with TRBD1. The V segment lost 7 bases and the J segment 5 bases; nucleotides outside the gene matches: 9. The length of the CDR3 is 16 residues. CDR1 and CDR2 (germline): SNHLY, FYNNEI.

The chain carries TRBV6-5 and TRBJ1-1; possible D gene TRBD1, 6 bases. Trimming cost V 3 bases and J 3 bases, with 14 bases left between them. Germline CDR1 and CDR2: MNHEY and SVGAGI. The CDR3 sequence is 15 residues long. This CDR3 reads CASSYLARGDTEAFF. The CDR3 coding sequence is TGTGCCAGCAGTTATCTGGCCAGGGGTGACACTGAAGCTTTCTTT.

This clone occurred once. At one of its ends the junction is not consistent with the germline gene, which may arise from a read error. This chain joins TRBV7-7 and TRBJ2-3, with a weak D call TRBD2 (5 bases). From germline, CDR1 is SSHAT and CDR2 FNYEAQ (reference sequence). There are 15 residues in the CDR3. The CDR3 sequence: CASSFTSGGTDTQYF. CDR3 DNA sequence: TGTGCTAGCAGCTTTACGTCCGGGGGCACAGATACGCAGTATTTT.

This chain connects TRBV6-4 to TRBJ1-2; TRBD1 agrees at 9 bases. The CDR3 length is 14 residues. V trimming: 5 bases; J trimming: 8 bases; junction bases outside the gene matches: 9. The germline gives CDR1 MRHNA, CDR2 SNTAGT. The CDR3 here is CASSPDRGNRGYTF. The CDR3 coding sequence is TGTGCCAGCAGTCCGGACAGGGGTAATCGGGGCTACACCTTC.

This clone has just one count. The genes are TRBV5-6 and TRBJ2-2, with 9 bases lining up with TRBD1. This CDR3 spans 15 amino acids. V dropped 3 bases and J dropped 1; count of bases not matched to a gene: 1. Germline V CDR1 and CDR2: SGHDT, YYEEEE. The CDR3: CASSSGQGNTGELFF. CDR3 in DNA: TGTGCCAGCAGCTCGGGACAGGGGAACACCGGGGAGCTGTTTTTT. Together with reference TRBV5-6 and TRBJ2-2, the CDR3 gives the full variable domain: DAGVTQSPTHLIKTRGQQVTLRCSPKSGHDTVSWYQQALGQGPQFIFQYYEEEERQRGNFPDRFSGHQFPNYSSELNVNALLLGDSALYLCASSSGQGNTGELFFGEGSRLTVL.

This clone was counted only a few times. The rearrangement joins TRBV5-1 to TRBJ2-3; 14 nucleotides agree with TRBD2. With 4 bases clipped from V and 3 bases from J, the junction kept 4 bases outside the gene matches. Germline V CDR1 and CDR2: SGHRS, YFSETQ. The CDR3 runs to 16 residues. The CDR3 DNA sequence: TGCGCCAGCAGCGCCGGGACTAGCGGGAGTACAGATACGCAGTATTTT. This codes for CASSAGTSGSTDTQYF.

This clone showed up just once. The chain carries TRBV7-2 and TRBJ2-7; D may be TRBD2 (6 bases). The germline V gene has CDR1 SGHTA and CDR2 FQGNSA. CDR3 length: 15 residues. V was trimmed by 1 base and J by 2 bases, leaving 12 bases between them. CDR3 nucleotide sequence: TGTGCCAGCAGCTTAGATTCGGCGGGAACCTACGAGCAGTACTTC. It codes for CASSLDSAGTYEQYF.